These 28 T cell receptor beta chains were sequenced from one sample in a study of cytomegalovirus exposure and HLA in healthy donors. With 60 Vbeta and 13 Jbeta primers, the PCR was carried out. Data came from immunoSEQ multiplex PCR; TCRdb stores just in-frame clones and leaves some out. Found here are some 120,000 clones, around four fifths of them singletons; the top ten hold 11%. The specimen sequenced was PBMCs. All receptors come from a male donor in good health and CMV-seropositive.

V is TRBV6-6 and J is TRBJ2-1; the match to TRBD2 covers 9 bases. The CDR3 is made up of 13 amino acids. The germline gives CDR1 MNHNY, CDR2 SVGAGI (reference sequence). J was trimmed by 7 bases and V by 8 bases; bases with no gene match: 6. CDR3 nucleotide sequence: TGTGCCAGCCGTAGCGGGAGCAGGAATGAGCAGTTCTTC. Its translation: CASRSGSRNEQFF.

Only a few counts were recorded for this clone. The V and J genes are TRBV7-9 and TRBJ2-3, with 9 bases matching TRBD2. J gave up 0 bases and V 5 bases, and 6 bases lay outside the gene matches. The germline V gene has CDR1 SEHNR and CDR2 FQNEAQ (reference sequence). This CDR3 region has 16 residues. CDR3 region: CASSPPTSGSTDTQYF. Here the CDR3 DNA reads TGTGCCAGCAGCCCTCCGACTAGCGGAAGCACAGATACGCAGTATTTT.

The V gene is TRBV5-4, the J gene TRBJ1-2, with D perhaps TRBD1 (6 bases). The CDR3 has 15 amino acids. Trimming shortened V by 3 bases and J by 1 base, and 13 bases separated the two germline ends. CDR1 and CDR2 from the germline V gene are SGHNT and YYREEE (reference sequence). The CDR3 sequence: CASSSGGRDNYGYTF. For the CDR3, the DNA is TGTGCCAGCAGCTCGGGGGGCCGCGATAACTATGGCTACACCTTC.

The chain couples TRBV29-1 to TRBJ1-2; D is uncertain. V lost 1 base and J lost 0, with 12 bases in between. Germline V gives CDR1 SQVTM, CDR2 ANQGSEA. The CDR3 consists of 15 residues. The DNA for the CDR3 is TGCAGCGTTGAAGGTAGCTGGAAAGCTAACTATGGCTACACCTTC. Protein: CSVEGSWKANYGYTF.

As for this clone: The germline gene is not matched at one end of the junction; a read error may be the cause. The chain carries TRBV4-3 and TRBJ2-6; 8 nucleotides align to TRBD2. The CDR3 is 17 residues long. Germline values: CDR1 LGHNA, CDR2 YSLEER. Here the CDR3 DNA reads TGCGCCAGCAGCCAAGATTGGGGTCTTAGCGGGGCCAACGGCCTGACTTTC. Translated: CASSQDWGLSGANGLTF.

J is TRBJ2-2 and V is TRBV18; 7 positions agree with TRBD1. The germline V gene has CDR1 KGHSH and CDR2 LQKENI. V shed 3 bases, J shed 8 bases, and the junction held 6 bases outside the gene matches. The CDR3 is 14 amino acids. The chain's CDR3 is CASSPQTGPGELFF. As DNA, the CDR3 is TGTGCCAGCTCACCTCAGACAGGGCCTGGGGAGCTGTTTTTT.

V usage is TRBV4-2 and J usage is TRBJ2-3; tentative D call: TRBD2 (5 bases). The CDR3 totals 17 residues. The germline V and J ends were trimmed by 0 bases and 5 bases, with 18 bases remaining between them. Germline values: CDR1 LGHNA, CDR2 YNFKEQ. CDR3 nucleotide sequence: TGTGCCAGCAGCCAAGAAGTGCGCGGGTCCGAGGGAGATACGCAGTATTTT. This gives the protein CASSQEVRGSEGDTQYF.

This sequence joins TRBV6-1 and TRBJ1-2; 8 nucleotides agree with TRBD1. The germline V gene has CDR1 MNHNS and CDR2 SASEGT. Trimming cost V 4 bases and J 8 bases; bases outside gene matches: 15. CDR3 length equals 16 residues. This CDR3 is CASSGSFRGRSRGYTF. DNA of the CDR3: TGTGCCAGCAGTGGTTCTTTCAGGGGGCGGTCGAGGGGCTACACCTTC.

Notes on this clone: At one end, the junction sequence differs from germline, possibly due to a read error. The same CDR3 is also encoded by other DNA sequences in this sample. CDR3 nucleotides: TGTGCCAGCTCACCACCGGGACAGAACTACGGCTACACCTTC. This sequence encodes CASSPPGQNYGYTF. The gene calls are TRBV18 and TRBJ1-2; 7 bases line up with TRBD1. Germline V gene sequence: CDR1 KGHSH, CDR2 LQKENI. The CDR3 spans 14 residues.

The chain joins TRBV11-2 to TRBJ2-5; tentatively, D is TRBD2 (6 bases). This CDR3 contains 14 residues. The germline gives CDR1 SGHAT, CDR2 FQNNGV. V lost 5 bases and J lost 5, with 15 bases in between. The CDR3 DNA reads TGTGCCAGCAGCCCCGGGACTTCCCCGGAGACCCAGTACTTC. Protein: CASSPGTSPETQYF.

This chain connects TRBV5-4 to TRBJ1-1; D gene unclear. The V gene lost 1 base and the J gene lost 0 bases, with 13 bases spanning the gap. The germline V gene has CDR1 SGHNT and CDR2 YYREEE (reference sequence). This CDR3 spans 16 amino acids. For the CDR3, the DNA is TGTGCCAGCAGCTTGTCGTCAGTTTGGTTGAACACTGAAGCTTTCTTT. This sequence encodes CASSLSSVWLNTEAFF.

The J gene is TRBJ1-2, the V gene TRBV5-4, with 8 bases lining up with TRBD1. The length of the CDR3 is 12 residues. CDR1 SGHNT and CDR2 YYREEE come from the germline V gene (reference sequence). J was trimmed by 7 bases and V by 6 bases; bases with no gene match: 5. CDR3 sequence: CASNRQGLGYTF. CDR3 nucleotides: TGTGCCAGCAACCGACAGGGGCTTGGCTACACCTTC.

The sample holds a few counts of this clone. CDR3 amino acids: CASSQRLAGSNEQFF. The DNA of the CDR3 is TGTGCCAGCAGCCAGAGACTAGCGGGTAGTAATGAGCAGTTCTTC. V usage is TRBV4-2 and J usage is TRBJ2-1; 10 bases agree with TRBD2. Per germline, CDR1 LGHNA and CDR2 YNFKEQ. The J segment lost 7 bases and the V segment lost 3 bases, leaving 6 bases of the junction unmatched. The CDR3 runs to 15 residues.

The rearrangement joins TRBV5-1 to TRBJ2-2; D unresolved. V dropped 1 base and J dropped 2 bases, with 9 bases sitting between them. CDR1 is SGHRS, CDR2 YFSETQ, per germline. The CDR3 contains 15 residues. The CDR3 spells CASSLMNSNTGELFF. The CDR3 nucleotides read TGCGCCAGCAGCTTGATGAACAGCAACACCGGGGAGCTGTTTTTT.

The rearrangement joins TRBV4-3 to TRBJ2-5, with TRBD1 matching 11 bases. The CDR3 extends over 16 amino acids. CDR1 and CDR2 from the germline V gene are LGHNA and YSLEER. V shed 1 base and J 4 bases; nucleotides not matched to a gene: 5. The CDR3 region has the DNA TGCGCCAGCAGCCAAGGTTCGGGGACAGGGGGAGAGACCCAGTACTTC. Amino acids: CASSQGSGTGGETQYF.

The chain combines TRBV28 with TRBJ2-4; possibly TRBD1 for D (6 bases). Germline CDR1 reads MDHEN; CDR2 reads SYDVKM. This CDR3 spans 15 amino acids. V gave up 3 bases and J gave up 1 base, with 10 bases separating them. This CDR3 reads CASSFPQGAKNIQYF. The CDR3 region has the DNA TGTGCCAGCAGTTTTCCGCAGGGGGCCAAAAACATTCAGTACTTC.

This clone was counted between two and nine times. The rearrangement uses TRBV19 and TRBJ2-3; D unclear. Trimming shortened V by 0 bases and J by 1 base, and 8 bases separated the two germline ends. The germline gives CDR1 LNHDA, CDR2 SQIVND (reference sequence). The CDR3 contains 15 residues. The CDR3, as DNA: TGTGCCAGTAGTATAGAAGCCCAGGGCACAGATACGCAGTATTTT. Translated, it gives CASSIEAQGTDTQYF.

The rearrangement links TRBV11-2 to TRBJ2-4, with a tentative D call TRBD1 (5 bases). Trimming shortened V by 4 bases and J by 8 bases, and 24 bases separated the two germline ends. This CDR3 has 17 residues. CDR1 and CDR2 (germline): SGHAT, FQNNGV. Written as DNA, the CDR3 is TGTGCCAGCAGCTCGGAGACAAGGGGCATGCCGAAGGACATTCAGTACTTC. Protein sequence: CASSSETRGMPKDIQYF.

The V gene is TRBV6-1, the J gene TRBJ2-7; 7 bases align to TRBD1. The ends lost 4 bases at V and 4 bases at J; junction bases unmatched: 1. The CDR3 is made up of 12 amino acids. The germline CDR1 and CDR2 sequences are MNHNS and SASEGT. The CDR3 reads CASSGDRYEQYF. In nucleotides, the CDR3 is TGTGCCAGCAGTGGGGACAGATACGAGCAGTACTTC.

This chain uses TRBV28 with TRBJ2-1; 12 bases are shared with TRBD2. With 3 bases clipped from V and 5 bases from J, the junction kept 11 bases outside the gene matches. This CDR3 is built from 18 residues. Germline CDR1 MDHEN, CDR2 SYDVKM. CDR3 nucleotide sequence: TGTGCCAGCAGTTTTAGTCTGACTAGCGGGAGAGGCAACAATGAGCAGTTCTTC. It specifies CASSFSLTSGRGNNEQFF.

The rearrangement links TRBV27 to TRBJ2-3; D gene uncertain. The CDR3 extends over 13 amino acids. With 5 bases removed from V and 4 bases from J, the gap between germline ends came to 10 bases. The germline V gene encodes CDR1 MNHEY and CDR2 SMNVEV (reference sequence). The CDR3 here is CASSRLLSDTQYF. In nucleotides, the CDR3 is TGTGCCAGCAGTCGACTGCTGTCAGATACGCAGTATTTT.

V usage is TRBV7-2 and J usage is TRBJ2-3; the match to TRBD2 covers 7 bases. Unmatched junction bases numbered 8, after V lost 4 bases and J lost 1 base. This CDR3 comprises 16 residues. Germline V CDR1 and CDR2: SGHTA, FQGNSA. CDR3 in DNA: TGTGCCAGCAGCTCCAGGTTTGGGGGGGGCACAGATACGCAGTATTTT. This translates into CASSSRFGGGTDTQYF.

V gene TRBV19 combines with J gene TRBJ1-5; D is possibly TRBD1 (5 bases). CDR3 length: 15 amino acids. V lost 3 bases to trimming and J lost 4 bases, with 13 bases between them. The germline V gene encodes CDR1 LNHDA and CDR2 SQIVND (reference sequence). The DNA of the CDR3 is TGTGCCAGTAGTATGGGGCAGGCAGTTAATCAGCCCCAGCATTTT. Encoded protein: CASSMGQAVNQPQHF.

The chain has TRBV30 and TRBJ2-3; D ambiguous. Germline CDR1 reads GTSNPN; CDR2 reads SVGIG (reference sequence). V lost 0 bases, J lost 2 bases, and 9 bases lay in between. The CDR3 covers 14 residues. CDR3 DNA sequence: TGTGCCTGGAGTGTAAACAGCTACACAGATACGCAGTATTTT. Translation gives CAWSVNSYTDTQYF.

The chain couples TRBV7-2 to TRBJ2-3, with D possibly being TRBD2 (7 bases). Between the trimmed V and J ends, which lost 5 bases and 3 bases, there was a span of 27 bases. Germline CDR1 is SGHTA and CDR2 is FQGNSA. This CDR3 spans 19 amino acids. This chain's CDR3 is CASSVEYSPGGPITDTQYF. CDR3 in DNA: TGTGCCAGCAGCGTTGAATATAGCCCCGGGGGGCCGATTACAGATACGCAGTATTTT. Full variable domain (rest looked up from reference TRBV7-2 and TRBJ2-3): GAGVSQSPSNKVTEKGKDVELRCDPISGHTALYWYRQSLGQGLEFLIYFQGNSAPDKSGLPSDRFSAERTGGSVSTLTIQRTQQEDSAVYLCASSVEYSPGGPITDTQYFGPGTRLTVL.

This clone was detected a few times. The gene calls are TRBV7-2 and TRBJ1-1, with TRBD1 identical over 8 bases. CDR1 is SGHTA, CDR2 FQGNSA, per germline. J gave up 1 base and V 5 bases, and 3 bases lay outside the gene matches. The CDR3 consists of 14 residues. The CDR3 nucleotides read TGTGCCAGCAGCATCGACAGGGGGAACACTGAAGCTTTCTTT. Residues: CASSIDRGNTEAFF.

The chain links TRBV4-3 to TRBJ2-1, with D possibly TRBD1 on 6 matching bases. Germline values: CDR1 LGHNA, CDR2 YSLEER. CDR3 length equals 17 residues. The germline V and J ends were trimmed by 0 bases and 5 bases, with 17 bases remaining between them. This CDR3 reads CASSQDSTGNWNNEQFF. The CDR3, as DNA: TGCGCCAGCAGCCAAGATTCTACAGGGAACTGGAACAATGAGCAGTTCTTC.

The chain is built from TRBV19 and TRBJ2-3; 9 nucleotides align to TRBD1. The germline gives CDR1 LNHDA, CDR2 SQIVND (reference sequence). The ends lost 5 bases at V and 5 bases at J; junction bases unmatched: 5. The CDR3 totals 14 residues. CDR3 in DNA: TGTGCCAGTAGTCCGATGACAGGGGGAGATACGCAGTATTTT. Protein: CASSPMTGGDTQYF.